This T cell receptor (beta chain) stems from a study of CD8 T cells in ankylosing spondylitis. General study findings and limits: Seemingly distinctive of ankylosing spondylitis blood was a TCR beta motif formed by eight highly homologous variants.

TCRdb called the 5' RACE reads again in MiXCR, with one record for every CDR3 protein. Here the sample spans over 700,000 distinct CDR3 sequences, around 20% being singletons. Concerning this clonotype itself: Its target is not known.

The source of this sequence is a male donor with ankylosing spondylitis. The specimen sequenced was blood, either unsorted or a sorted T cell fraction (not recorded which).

The CDR3 DNA sequence: TGCAGCGTTGAACAGGGGGCCACTGAAGCTTTCTTT. This codes for CSVEQGATEAFF. The chain couples TRBV29-1 to TRBJ1-1; 8 nucleotides agree with TRBD1. The germline gives CDR1 SQVTM, CDR2 ANQGSEA. The CDR3 extends over 12 amino acids. Trimming took 2 bases from V and 4 from J; bases not matched to a gene: 0.